This T cell receptor (beta chain) emerged from a study of blood T cell repertoires in COVID-19. The wider study: The origin of the acute and convalescent COVID-19 samples was the United States, Italy and Spain.

This CDR3 is 13 amino acids long. The germline V gene encodes CDR1 GTSNPN and CDR2 SVGIG (reference sequence). The ends were cut back, 0 bases at V and 4 bases at J, with 7 bases in the middle. Using immunoSEQ multiplex PCR, the repertoire was profiled, and TCRdb retains in-frame clones only, with some absent. Of more than 300,000 clones listed, more than 75% are singletons. This clone has only a few counts. Other DNA sequences in the sample encode the same CDR3. This clonotype originated in a woman aged 30 to 39 with COVID-19, enrolled during active disease. V usage is TRBV30 and J usage is TRBJ1-5, with a tentative D call TRBD1 (6 bases). The specimen sequenced was peripheral blood. The CDR3 loop reads CAWSVQGNQPQHF. Here the CDR3 DNA reads TGTGCCTGGAGTGTACAGGGAAATCAGCCCCAGCATTTT.